The TCR beta chain under discussion was sequenced for a study of CD8 T cells in ankylosing spondylitis (dated by TCRdb to 2016 to 2017). As for the study more broadly: T cell receptor beta repertoires were profiled in healthy donors and ankylosing spondylitis patients so that disease-linked TCR variants could be found. The whole study cohort included 85 to 120 healthy donors and about two dozen ankylosing spondylitis patients. Peripheral blood samples were taken, and synovial fluid was additionally collected from ankylosing spondylitis patients.

Instrument used: Illumina HiSeq 2500. Quantitative 5'-RACE with molecular barcodes was the method used to prepare the TCR beta libraries. Turning to the authors' computational methods: Disease-linked TCR variants were identified with a new computational method built on a probabilistic model of VDJ rearrangement. Using fastp trimming at Q25 and MiXCR clonotype assembly, TCRdb reanalyzed the public sequencing data and kept in-frame beta chains. Every distinct CDR3 protein forms one entry, paired with its most common genes and DNA. These V and J calls are TCRdb output, not the study's own analysis. Here the sample has more than 500,000 distinct CDR3 sequences; about 5.2% occur a single time. Around 3.4% of the sample comes from the top ten. Including cysteine and phenylalanine, the CDR3 has 16 amino acids. The sequence is cut down to CDR3 DNA, 48 bases in frame from base 1. From the germline V gene, CDR1 is ENHRY and CDR2 is SYGVKD. V loses 2 bases of germline sequence and J loses 2 bases, and the interval between the two ends is 15 bases.

The research as a whole found: According to the report, matched synovial fluid samples from ankylosing spondylitis patients were significantly enriched for the disease-linked clones. A TCR beta motif of several highly homologous amino acid variants appeared characteristic of blood from ankylosing spondylitis patients. In peripheral blood, the disease-linked clones were found at relatively low frequencies and had a CD8+ phenotype. Some of the motif variants had been reported before in the synovial fluid and blood of reactive arthritis patients, a finding that suggests common disease-initiation mechanisms.

This clonotype appeared many times. Its antigen is unknown. No base quality information exists; no much larger clone differs at one position. The receptor chain draws on TRBV10-3 and TRBJ2-5, with the identity of the D gene unclear. This TCR was sampled from a male donor with ankylosing spondylitis. Specimen: blood, either unsorted or a sorted T cell fraction (not recorded which). At the DNA level, the sequence is TGTGCCATCAGTGAGACTGGTAGTGGTTTGCAAGAGACCCAGTACTTC. The resulting protein is CAISETGSGLQETQYF.